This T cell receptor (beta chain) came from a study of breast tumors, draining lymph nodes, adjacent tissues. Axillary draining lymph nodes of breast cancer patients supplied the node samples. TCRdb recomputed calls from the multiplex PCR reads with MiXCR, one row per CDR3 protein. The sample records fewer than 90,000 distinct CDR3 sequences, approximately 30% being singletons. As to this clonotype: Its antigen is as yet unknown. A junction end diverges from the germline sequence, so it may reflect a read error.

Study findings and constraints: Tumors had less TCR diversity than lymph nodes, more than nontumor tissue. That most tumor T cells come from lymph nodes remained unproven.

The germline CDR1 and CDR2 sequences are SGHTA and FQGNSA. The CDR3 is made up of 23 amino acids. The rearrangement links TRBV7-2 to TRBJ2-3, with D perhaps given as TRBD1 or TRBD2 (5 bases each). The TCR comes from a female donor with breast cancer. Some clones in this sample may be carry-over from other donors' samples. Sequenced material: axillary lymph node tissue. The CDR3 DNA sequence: TGTGCCAGCGGCTTAGCGCTCAGGGTAGTCCCACGCCACAGCAGCAACGCCACAGATACGCAGTATTTT. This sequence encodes CASGLALRVVPRHSSNATDTQYF.